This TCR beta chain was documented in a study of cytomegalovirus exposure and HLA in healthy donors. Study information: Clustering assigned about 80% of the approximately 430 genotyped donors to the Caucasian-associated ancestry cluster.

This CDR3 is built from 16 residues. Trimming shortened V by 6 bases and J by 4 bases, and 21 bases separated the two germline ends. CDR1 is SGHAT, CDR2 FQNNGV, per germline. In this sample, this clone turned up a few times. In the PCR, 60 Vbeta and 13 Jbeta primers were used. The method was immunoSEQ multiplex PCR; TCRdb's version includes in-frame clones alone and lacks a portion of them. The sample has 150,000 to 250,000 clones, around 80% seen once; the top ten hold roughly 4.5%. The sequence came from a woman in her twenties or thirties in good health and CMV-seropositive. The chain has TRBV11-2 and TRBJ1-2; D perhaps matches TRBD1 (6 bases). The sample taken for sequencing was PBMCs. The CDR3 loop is CASRPPRTEASYGYTF. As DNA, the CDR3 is TGTGCCAGCAGGCCTCCGCGGACAGAGGCTTCCTATGGCTACACCTTC. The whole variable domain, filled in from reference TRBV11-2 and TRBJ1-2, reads EAGVAQSPRYKIIEKRQSVAFWCNPISGHATLYWYQQILGQGPKLLIQFQNNGVVDDSQLPKDRFSAERLKGVDSTLKIQPAKLEDSAVYLCASRPPRTEASYGYTFGSGTRLTVV.